The TCR beta chain under discussion was sequenced for a study of siplizumab effects on memory and regulatory T cells (dated 2019 in TCRdb). For the study in its entirety: The effect of the anti-CD2 antibody siplizumab on alloreactive T-cell subsets was examined in allogeneic mixed lymphocyte reactions constructed from human PBMCs.

Regarding this clone: No cognate antigen has been identified for it. No base quality values were provided; no much bigger clone lies one nucleotide off.

Sorted unstimulated T cells and proliferating T cells recovered from mixed lymphocyte reactions were subjected to TCRbeta CDR3 sequencing. Fresh whole blood from about 9 HLA-typed healthy donors was used as the source from which PBMCs were isolated. To map where alloreactive clones came from, unstimulated CD4+ non-regulatory T cells were FACS-sorted. From a lookup of the germline V gene (reference sequence), CDR1 and CDR2 are LNHDA and SQIVND. V gives up 5 bases and J gives up 1 base, and the segment between their germline ends measures 14 bases. The CDR3 starts with the cysteine, ends with the phenylalanine, and has 15 residues. This entry keeps only the CDR3 DNA: 45 bases, framed from base 1. The research as a whole found: Unstimulated naive T cells appeared to be more diverse than memory T cells, and naive cells seemed to make a substantial contribution to the alloresponse. Because sequences at frequencies below about 10^-5 were poorly captured, only a minor fraction of alloreactive clones could be mapped back to unstimulated subsets. Whether proliferating Tregs from siplizumab cultures were suppressive was not functionally confirmed. About 75-96% of proliferating CD4+ or CD8+ clones could not be given a naive or memory phenotype. The cumulative frequency of alloreactive sequences traceable to unstimulated CD4+ memory T cells was significantly reduced by siplizumab. In reactions with siplizumab, an average of approximately 69% of mappable alloreactive CD4+ clones were Treg-derived, compared with around 28% in control reactions.

Library creation used the immunoSEQ multiplex PCR assay. Each sample had 85,000 to 100,000 TCR templates assayed by the deep sequencing platform. Genomic DNA extracted from sorted T cells was used for TCRbeta CDR3 sequencing. Turning to the authors' computational methods: Clonal analysis of TCRbeta CDR3 data was done in the R programming language. Comparing unstimulated samples against CFSE-low samples taken after the reaction was how alloreactive CD4+ and CD8+ clones were defined. Alloreactive CD4+ clones were assigned to regulatory or non-regulatory origin by matching sequences to sorted unstimulated Treg and non-Treg repertoires. What TCRdb holds here is the immuneACCESS table cut down to in-frame rearrangements. Part of the clones is not present; checked against another copy, under half of the missing clones reflect an unresolved V gene, and the others are unexplained. The V and J calls and clone size come from that table; D and trimming were worked out from the DNA. The sample table lists fewer than 100,000 clones, 94% of them with a count of one. Over 0.25% of the sample is in the top ten clones.

The sequenced sample consisted of non-Treg CD4+ T cells sorted from blood. Interpreted using the paper, the cell subset or site label stands for: FACS-sorted unstimulated CD4+ non-regulatory T cells. The sequence was obtained from a human donor in good health. The chain was built from TRBV19 and TRBJ1-1; D gene: possibly TRBD1, on 5 matching bases. The nucleotides are TGTGCCAGTAGTCTCCGGGGACGGACGAACACTGAAGCTTTCTTT. The translation is CASSLRGRTNTEAFF. This CDR3, with the reference TRBV19 and TRBJ1-1 proteins standing in past its ends, gives the full variable domain DGGITQSPKYLFRKEGQNVTLSCEQNLNHDAMYWYRQDPGQGLRLIYYSQIVNDFQKGDIAEGYSVSREKKESFPLTVTSAQKNPTAFYLCASSLRGRTNTEAFFGQGTRLTVV.